This T cell receptor (beta chain) was sequenced for a study of cytomegalovirus exposure and HLA in healthy donors. There are 15 residues in the CDR3. CDR1 MNHNS and CDR2 SASEGT come from the germline V gene. The V gene end was trimmed by 6 bases and the J gene end by 2 bases; junction bases not matched to a gene: 9. Healthy bone marrow donors formed the donor group. Of note for this clone: Its antigen is undetermined.

Findings and caveats of the study: A later analysis found that most CMV-associated TCR beta chains appeared HLA-restricted.

PCR primers comprised 60 Vbeta and 13 Jbeta primers. The repertoire was sequenced with immunoSEQ multiplex PCR; TCRdb's copy has only in-frame clones and lacks some. The data show some 70,000 clones, approximately 70% seen once. This TCR derives from a male donor in good health and CMV-seropositive. The sequenced sample was PBMCs. The rearrangement uses TRBV6-1 and TRBJ1-1, with 7 positions matching TRBD1. CDR3: CASSSTGSGNTEAFF. The CDR3 DNA is TGTGCCAGCAGCTCGACAGGGTCTGGCAACACTGAAGCTTTCTTT.